Below are 25 T cell receptor beta chains sequenced from a single sample in a study of T cell repertoires in cytomegalovirus infection. What these receptors recognize is not known. MiXCR, run by TCRdb on the reads, gives a single entry per CDR3 protein. This table holds around 540,000 distinct CDR3 sequences, around a third found once. The sample consisted of cultured PBMCs, taken from culture after CMV antigen stimulation. The receptors derive from a human donor in good health (CMV status not recorded). Some clones in this sample may be carry-over from other donors' samples.

The genes are TRBV11-2 and TRBJ2-7; tentatively, D is TRBD2 (6 bases). Per the germline V gene, CDR1 is SGHAT and CDR2 is FQNNGV. The CDR3 has 15 amino acids. Trimming pared 5 bases from V and 2 bases from J, leaving 16 bases between. The CDR3 loop is CASSLLEGGPYEQYV. CDR3 nucleotide sequence: TGTGCCAGCAGCCTTTTAGAGGGAGGCCCCTACGAGCAGTACGTC.

This clonotype was counted only a few times. A read error may be the cause here, since a much bigger clone is one base away. CDR3 in amino acids: CASSGGLAGGSSYNEQFF. The CDR3 DNA is TGTGCCAGCAGCGGGGGACTAGCGGGAGGGAGCTCCTACAATGAGCAGTTCTTC. This chain joins TRBV7-6 and TRBJ2-1; TRBD2 matches at 16 bases. Germline CDR1 SGHVS, CDR2 FNYEAQ. After removal of 5 bases from V and 0 bases from J, the junction contained 4 bases not matched to a gene. The CDR3 spans 18 residues.

This clonotype has a handful of counts. The chain has TRBV4-3 and TRBJ2-1; 7 positions match TRBD1. CDR1 and CDR2 from the germline V gene are LGHNA and YSLEER. The trim removed 5 bases at V and 8 bases at J, leaving 6 bases unmatched. This CDR3 is 13 amino acids long. CDR3 sequence reads: CASSANRGDEQFF. CDR3 DNA sequence: TGCGCCAGCAGCGCCAACAGGGGTGATGAGCAGTTCTTC.

This chain uses TRBV12-5 with TRBJ1-1, with 7 bases identical to TRBD1. This CDR3 comprises 17 residues. Germline V gene lookup returns CDR1 LGHNT and CDR2 FRNRAP. V lost 2 bases, J lost 0 bases, and 9 bases stayed unmatched. The CDR3 nucleotides read TGTGCTAGTGGTTTGCCAAGAGCAGGGGGAGTGAACACTGAAGCTTTCTTT. As protein: CASGLPRAGGVNTEAFF.

The chain carries TRBV6-8 and TRBJ2-7; 10 bases agree with TRBD1. The CDR3 is made up of 14 amino acids. J gave up 4 bases and V 7 bases, and 7 bases lay outside the gene matches. The germline CDR1 and CDR2 sequences are MNHGY and SAAAGT. CDR3 DNA sequence: TGTGCCAGCACCTGGGACAGGGGCCGGTACGAGCAGTACTTC. Translation: CASTWDRGRYEQYF.

This clonotype was counted between two and nine times. The DNA of the CDR3 is TGTGCCAGCAGCTTAATCGGTGAGCAGTTCTTC. Encoded protein: CASSLIGEQFF. The chain has TRBV7-2 and TRBJ2-1, with D unresolved. There are 11 residues in the CDR3. Between the trimmed V and J ends, which lost 2 bases and 9 bases, there was a span of 5 bases. Germline V lookup: CDR1 SGHTA, CDR2 FQGNSA.

J is TRBJ2-3 and V is TRBV2, with 11 bases aligning to TRBD2. The CDR3 contains 19 residues. J was trimmed by 0 bases and V by 5 bases; bases with no gene match: 13. Germline assignment: CDR1 SNHLY and CDR2 FYNNEI. CDR3 amino acids: CASSFSGRGFQRSTDTQYF. The CDR3 DNA reads TGTGCCAGCAGTTTTAGCGGGAGGGGTTTCCAACGGAGCACAGATACGCAGTATTTT.

The genes are TRBV19 and TRBJ1-4; no clear D. The germline V gene encodes CDR1 LNHDA and CDR2 SQIVND (reference sequence). This CDR3 is built from 12 residues. V was trimmed by 7 bases and J by 0 bases, leaving 3 bases between them. The DNA for the CDR3 is TGTGCCAGTACCGCAACTAATGAAAAACTGTTTTTT. It specifies CASTATNEKLFF.

The chain has TRBV29-1 and TRBJ2-3, with TRBD1 matching over 7 bases. Germline CDR1 is SQVTM and CDR2 is ANQGSEA. The trim removed 4 bases at V and 0 bases at J, leaving 10 bases unmatched. The CDR3 sequence is 16 residues long. The CDR3 region is CSVGMGQTLSTDTQYF. Written as DNA, the CDR3 is TGCAGCGTTGGAATGGGACAGACTCTCAGCACAGATACGCAGTATTTT.

This clonotype has more than one count but fewer than ten. The chain employs TRBV28 and TRBJ2-3; no firm D call. This CDR3 comprises 12 residues. CDR1 is MDHEN, CDR2 SYDVKM, per germline. V lost 4 bases to trimming and J lost 14 bases, with 16 bases between them. The CDR3 DNA reads as TGTGCCAGCAGTTCCCCCTCCCGGTGGCCGTATTTT. This gives the protein CASSSPSRWPYF.

V gene TRBV7-9 combines with J gene TRBJ2-2; D is perhaps TRBD2 (6 bases). Germline CDR1 SEHNR, CDR2 FQNEAQ (reference sequence). The V and J ends lost 5 bases and 0 bases respectively, with 13 bases between them. The CDR3 is 16 residues long. The CDR3 DNA reads as TGTGCCAGCAGCCCGCTAGCGATCGCGAACACCGGGGAGCTGTTTTTT. It codes for CASSPLAIANTGELFF.

The chain has TRBV10-3 and TRBJ2-7; perhaps D is TRBD1 or TRBD2 (6 bases each). The CDR3 loop spans 13 amino acids. With 10 bases removed from V and 6 bases from J, the gap between germline ends came to 19 bases. CDR1 and CDR2 (germline): ENHRY, SYGVKD. The CDR3 DNA follows: TGTGCCACGGGGGAACAGGGTCTCTCCGAGCAGTACTTC. Amino acid sequence: CATGEQGLSEQYF.

This clonotype came up many times. The rearrangement joins TRBV7-3 to TRBJ2-3; 11 bases match TRBD2. The CDR3 length is 17 residues. The junction had 7 bases not matched to a gene; V was cut back by 1 base and J by 4 bases. Germline V gives CDR1 SGHTA, CDR2 FQGTGA. The CDR3 DNA is TGTGCCAGCAGCTTAAGGCTAGCGGGAGGAGTATCAGATACGCAGTATTTT. Its translation is CASSLRLAGGVSDTQYF.

This chain joins TRBV7-9 and TRBJ1-2; D possibly corresponds to TRBD1 (5 bases). The CDR3 extends over 17 amino acids. CDR1 and CDR2 (germline): SEHNR, FQNEAQ (reference sequence). The V and J ends lost 5 bases and 3 bases respectively, with 22 bases between them. The CDR3 DNA reads TGTGCCAGCAGCCCTGAAGGCTCAGGGAATAATTACTATGGCTACACCTTC. Translation: CASSPEGSGNNYYGYTF.

This clonotype showed up many times. This chain connects TRBV7-8 to TRBJ2-5; D remains ambiguous. This CDR3 is built from 15 residues. Trimming took 5 bases from V and 5 from J, leaving 18 bases between them. The germline V gene encodes CDR1 SGHVS and CDR2 FQNEAQ. CDR3 in DNA: TGTGCCAGCAGCCCGACGCGGACGGGCACGGAGACCCAGTACTTC. Encoded protein: CASSPTRTGTETQYF.

The chain couples TRBV7-9 to TRBJ2-1; 8 positions match TRBD2. Germline CDR1 is SEHNR and CDR2 is FQNEAQ (reference sequence). Trimming removed 2 bases from V and 4 bases from J; junction bases left unmatched: 7. The CDR3 runs to 16 residues. CDR3 in amino acids: CASSLSTSGPYNEQFF. Here the CDR3 DNA reads TGTGCCAGCAGCTTAAGCACTAGCGGTCCGTACAATGAGCAGTTCTTC.

The chain combines TRBV7-2 with TRBJ2-3; D perhaps matches TRBD2 (5 bases). V lost 1 base and J 3 bases, leaving 11 bases between the germline ends. The CDR3 spans 15 residues. Germline-derived CDR1 and CDR2 are SGHTA and FQGNSA. The CDR3 sequence is CASSLGESGTDTQYF. The DNA for the CDR3 is TGTGCCAGCAGCTTAGGGGAGTCCGGTACAGATACGCAGTATTTT.

V and J are TRBV5-1 and TRBJ2-5, with D uncertain. Trimming left V 0 bases short and J 2 bases short, with 11 bases between. The CDR3 loop spans 15 amino acids. Germline V gene data show CDR1 as SGHRS and CDR2 as YFSETQ. CDR3: CASSLELGPQETQYF. The CDR3 DNA is TGCGCCAGCAGCTTGGAACTCGGACCTCAAGAGACCCAGTACTTC.

The CDR3 DNA sequence: TGTGCCAGCAGTTACTCGCAGGTGACAGCGATTCGGGAAAAACTGTTTTTT. It is translated as CASSYSQVTAIREKLFF. The gene calls are TRBV6-5 and TRBJ1-4; tentative D call: TRBD1 (5 bases). Germline CDR1 is MNHEY and CDR2 is SVGAGI. The CDR3 runs 17 residues. Deletions cut 0 bases from V and 8 bases from J, with 19 bases between.

The CDR3 loop is CASSLGTTNNEQFF. DNA of the CDR3: TGTGCCAGCAGCTTGGGGACCACCAACAATGAGCAGTTCTTC. This chain links TRBV5-4 with TRBJ2-1; D unclear. Germline CDR1 reads SGHNT; CDR2 reads YYREEE (reference sequence). This CDR3 contains 14 residues. Trimming removed 0 bases from V and 5 bases from J, with 9 bases in between.

The chain recombines TRBV14 with TRBJ1-4; a weak D match, TRBD1 (6 bases). V was clipped by 5 bases and J by 6 bases, with 16 bases between them. The CDR3 runs 15 residues. CDR1 is SGHDN, CDR2 FVKESK, per germline. CDR3: CASSETRGVYEKLFF. The CDR3 DNA sequence: TGTGCCAGCAGCGAAACCAGGGGAGTCTATGAAAAACTGTTTTTT. Full variable domain (remainder filled in from reference TRBV14 and TRBJ1-4): EAGVTQFPSHSVIEKGQTVTLRCDPISGHDNLYWYRRVMGKEIKFLLHFVKESKQDESGMPNNRFLAERTGGTYSTLKVQPAELEDSGVYFCASSETRGVYEKLFFGSGTQLSVL.

CDR3 coding DNA: TGTGCCAGCAGCTTGGCCGGGCAGATGAACACTGAAGCTTTCTTT. Its protein product is CASSLAGQMNTEAFF. The J gene is TRBJ1-1, the V gene TRBV5-4; no definite D call. Germline CDR1 reads SGHNT; CDR2 reads YYREEE (reference sequence). Trimming took 0 bases from V and 0 from J, leaving 9 bases between them. This CDR3 spans 15 amino acids.

There are a few counts of this clonotype. V gene TRBV7-8 combines with J gene TRBJ2-1; TRBD2 matches at 10 bases. In germline, CDR1 is SGHVS, CDR2 FQNEAQ. The CDR3 consists of 17 residues. The J segment lost 11 bases and the V segment lost 4 bases, leaving 17 bases of the junction unmatched. CDR3 sequence reads: CASSSDQSSGSELKQFF. The CDR3 DNA follows: TGTGCCAGCAGCTCCGATCAATCTAGCGGGAGTGAGTTGAAGCAGTTCTTC.

In this sample, this clonotype turned up a few times. V gene TRBV30 combines with J gene TRBJ1-1; the D gene is possibly TRBD1 (6 bases). The V gene's germline CDR1 is GTSNPN and CDR2 SVGIG (reference sequence). The CDR3 length is 11 residues. V gave up 6 bases and J gave up 8 bases, with 13 bases separating them. The CDR3 loop is CACRGIWEAFF. CDR3 sequence (DNA): TGTGCCTGTAGGGGGATCTGGGAAGCTTTCTTT.

This clonotype was counted only a few times. This chain joins TRBV7-2 and TRBJ2-1, with D perhaps given as TRBD1 or TRBD2 (5 bases each). The CDR3 runs 15 residues. V lost 0 bases and J 4 bases, leaving 10 bases between the germline ends. Germline lookup yields CDR1 SGHTA and CDR2 FQGNSA. The CDR3 is CASSLADEGYNEQFF. Here the CDR3 DNA reads TGTGCCAGCAGCTTAGCCGACGAGGGGTACAATGAGCAGTTCTTC.